The 20 T cell receptor beta chains reported below all come from one sample, sequenced in a study of blood T cell repertoires in COVID-19. Sequencing was performed with immunoSEQ multiplex PCR; in TCRdb, only in-frame clones are kept and a portion is missing. The table records about 37,000 clones, roughly nine tenths of them present only once. The material sequenced was peripheral blood. Every receptor here comes from a woman aged 25 to 45 in a cohort sampled during active COVID-19.

As regards this clone: The junction and the germline gene differ at one end; a read error may be behind it. The V call is TRBV7-7, the J call TRBJ2-5; 7 bases are a match to TRBD2. Germline-derived CDR1 and CDR2 are SSHAT and FNYEAQ (reference sequence). The CDR3 runs to 15 residues. The CDR3 loop is CASSSGTTRGETQYF. The DNA for the CDR3 is TGTGCTAGCAGCTCCGGGACTACCCGCGGGGAGACCCAGTACTTC.

The chain uses TRBV12-3 or TRBV12-4 and TRBJ2-1; 10 bases line up with TRBD1. This CDR3 has 12 amino acids. Unmatched junction bases numbered 4, after V lost 5 bases and J lost 12 bases. The chain's CDR3 is CASSMGQGMQFF. As DNA, the CDR3 is TGTGCCAGCAGTATGGGACAGGGGATGCAGTTCTTC.

The chain has TRBV27 and TRBJ2-1; 9 bases agree with TRBD1. The germline gives CDR1 MNHEY, CDR2 SMNVEV (reference sequence). The CDR3 is 16 residues long. V dropped 6 bases and J dropped 7; count of bases not matched to a gene: 13. The CDR3 loop reads CASRAETGTGFNEQFF. The CDR3 nucleotides read TGTGCCAGCAGAGCGGAAACCGGGACAGGGTTTAATGAGCAGTTCTTC.

The chain uses TRBV7-3 and TRBJ2-3, with D perhaps matching TRBD2 (6 bases). CDR1 SGHTA and CDR2 FQGTGA come from the germline V gene. The CDR3 extends over 14 amino acids. V was cut by 1 base and J by 1 base, with 6 bases left in between. The CDR3 region is CASSLRGGTDTQYF. The CDR3 nucleotides are TGTGCCAGCAGCTTAAGGGGGGGCACAGATACGCAGTATTTT.

The V gene is TRBV6-5, the J gene TRBJ2-2; maybe TRBD1 (6 bases). Trimming left V 2 bases short and J 6 bases short, with 13 bases between. CDR3 size: 15 residues. Germline values: CDR1 MNHEY, CDR2 SVGAGI. CDR3 sequence: CASSYVGQTPGELFF. The CDR3 nucleotides are TGTGCCAGCAGTTACGTAGGACAGACACCCGGGGAGCTGTTTTTT.

This clone appeared once. This chain connects TRBV7-2 to TRBJ2-1; tentative D call: TRBD1 (6 bases). Between the trimmed V and J ends, which lost 3 bases and 2 bases, there was a span of 14 bases. The CDR3 runs 16 residues. Per the germline V gene, CDR1 is SGHTA and CDR2 is FQGNSA. The CDR3 loop is CASSFSLGHTYNEQFF. CDR3 nucleotide sequence: TGTGCCAGCAGCTTTAGCTTGGGACACACCTACAATGAGCAGTTCTTC.

CDR3 sequence (DNA): TGTGCCAGCTCCGGGGATGGGGAAAACTCCAACTCTGGAAACACCATATATTTT. Translation: CASSGDGENSNSGNTIYF. The rearrangement links TRBV6-4 to TRBJ1-3; unclear D gene. This CDR3 has 18 amino acids. Germline loops: CDR1 MRHNA, CDR2 SNTAGT. V shed 8 bases and J shed 0 bases, with 23 bases lying between them.

The gene calls are TRBV30 and TRBJ2-5; TRBD1 aligns across 7 bases. The CDR3 runs to 15 residues. Germline CDR1 and CDR2: GTSNPN and SVGIG (reference sequence). Losses at the gene ends were 2 bases for V and 1 base for J; bases not matched to a gene: 7. DNA of the CDR3: TGTGCCTGGAGTCGGAGAGGGACAGCCCAAGAGACCCAGTACTTC. It yields the protein CAWSRRGTAQETQYF.

This clone was picked up one time. J is TRBJ2-2 and V is TRBV5-5, with 7 bases aligning to TRBD1. The germline CDR1 and CDR2 sequences are SGHKS and YYEKEE (reference sequence). Trimming removed 7 bases from V and 6 bases from J; junction bases left unmatched: 9. This CDR3 has 14 residues. DNA for the CDR3: TGTGCCAGCCGGCTAGAGGGGGCTGCCGGGGAGCTGTTTTTT. Translated, it gives CASRLEGAAGELFF.

This chain uses TRBV5-4 with TRBJ1-1; no clear D. The V and J ends lost 4 bases and 1 base respectively, with 11 bases between them. In germline, CDR1 is SGHNT, CDR2 YYREEE (reference sequence). The CDR3 is made up of 14 amino acids. The CDR3 region is CASSRLRENTEAFF. The CDR3 nucleotides read TGTGCCAGCAGCCGGTTACGGGAGAACACTGAAGCTTTCTTT.

The chain is built from TRBV29-1 and TRBJ2-7, with TRBD2 identical over 9 bases. The CDR3 has 13 residues. V trimming: 4 bases; J trimming: 4 bases; junction bases outside the gene matches: 5. Germline V gene sequence: CDR1 SQVTM, CDR2 ANQGSEA. The CDR3 DNA sequence: TGCAGCGTTGTAAGGACTAGCGCTTACGAGCAGTACTTC. Encoded protein: CSVVRTSAYEQYF.

V is TRBV29-1 and J is TRBJ1-2; D might be TRBD1 (6 bases). The CDR3 has 12 residues. Germline V gene sequence: CDR1 SQVTM, CDR2 ANQGSEA. The V end lost 7 bases, the J end lost 2 bases, and 11 bases lay between the germline ends. For the CDR3, the DNA is TGCAGCGGGCGGACAGAAAACTATGGCTACACCTTC. Amino acids: CSGRTENYGYTF.

V and J are TRBV11-3 and TRBJ2-5, with D tentatively TRBD2 (5 bases). The CDR3 is 14 amino acids. V was shortened by 5 bases and J by 4 bases, with 14 bases between the two germline ends. Germline V gene lookup returns CDR1 SGHNT and CDR2 YENEEA. The CDR3 region has the DNA TGTGCCAGCAGCGCTAGGGAGTTCCGAGAGACCCAGTACTTC. It is translated as CASSAREFRETQYF.

This chain links TRBV27 with TRBJ2-1, with 12 bases fitting TRBD2. After removal of 6 bases from V and 2 bases from J, the junction contained 8 bases not matched to a gene. The CDR3 runs to 17 residues. CDR1 and CDR2 (germline): MNHEY, SMNVEV (reference sequence). The CDR3 nucleotides are TGTGCCAGCAGCCCCAGACTAGCGGGAGCCACCTACAATGAGCAGTTCTTC. Its translation is CASSPRLAGATYNEQFF.

This rearrangement joins TRBV7-8 to TRBJ1-1, with D perhaps TRBD1 (6 bases). The CDR3 has 15 amino acids. V was pared by 3 bases and J by 7 bases, with 18 bases between. The germline V gene encodes CDR1 SGHVS and CDR2 FQNEAQ. DNA for the CDR3: TGTGCCAGCAGCTTGGGGGCACCCCCGAGGAATGAAGCTTTCTTT. As protein: CASSLGAPPRNEAFF. Combining the CDR3 with reference TRBV7-8 and TRBJ1-1 gives the whole variable domain GAGVSQSPRYKVAKRGQDVALRCDPISGHVSLFWYQQALGQGPEFLTYFQNEAQLDKSGLPSDRFFAERPEGSVSTLKIQRTQQEDSAVYLCASSLGAPPRNEAFFGQGTRLTVV.

The table lists this clone with a few counts. The genes are TRBV7-9 and TRBJ2-7; tentatively, D is TRBD1 (5 bases). Trimming shortened V by 2 bases and J by 3 bases, and 5 bases separated the two germline ends. The CDR3 loop spans 12 amino acids. Germline CDR1 is SEHNR and CDR2 is FQNEAQ (reference sequence). The CDR3, as DNA: TGTGCCAGCAGCTTACAGGGCTACGAGCAGTACTTC. It encodes CASSLQGYEQYF.

The genes are TRBV4-1 and TRBJ2-2; 8 nucleotides line up with TRBD1. CDR3 length: 15 residues. Germline V gene sequence: CDR1 MGHRA, CDR2 YSYEKL. Trimming cost V 3 bases and J 2 bases; bases outside gene matches: 2. CDR3 amino acids: CASSQGQANTGELFF. For the CDR3, the DNA is TGCGCCAGCAGCCAGGGACAGGCCAACACCGGGGAGCTGTTTTTT.

V and J are TRBV7-9 and TRBJ2-1; 7 bases are shared with TRBD1. CDR1 is SEHNR, CDR2 FQNEAQ, per germline (reference sequence). CDR3 length equals 11 residues. V shed 1 base, J shed 15 bases, and the junction held 3 bases outside the gene matches. The CDR3 nucleotides are TGTGCCAGCAGCTTAGGACAGGGAAGGTTCTTC. Translated, it gives CASSLGQGRFF. Supplemented by reference TRBV7-9 and TRBJ2-1, the full variable domain reads DTGVSQNPRHKITKRGQNVTFRCDPISEHNRLYWYRQTLGQGPEFLTYFQNEAQLEKSRLLSDRFSAERPKGSFSTLEIQRTEQGDSAMYLCASSLGQGRFFGPGTRLTVL.

V gene TRBV3-1 (or the pseudogene TRBV3-2) combines with J gene TRBJ2-2; 8 bases are shared with TRBD1. The CDR3 length is 17 residues. The germline V gene encodes CDR1 LGHDT and CDR2 YNNKEL (reference sequence). V gave up 4 bases and J gave up 6 bases; unmatched junction bases: 13. CDR3 protein: CASSPSVYRGFAGELFF. Written as DNA, the CDR3 is TGTGCCAGCAGCCCCTCGGTGTACAGGGGGTTTGCCGGGGAGCTGTTTTTT.

V and J are TRBV5-1 and TRBJ2-3; no definite D call. V lost 0 bases and J lost 2, with 7 bases in between. Germline loops: CDR1 SGHRS, CDR2 YFSETQ. The CDR3 spans 14 residues. The chain's CDR3 is CASSLAGNTDTQYF. The CDR3 DNA reads TGCGCCAGCAGCTTGGCCGGTAACACAGATACGCAGTATTTT.